This TCR beta chain came from a study of blood T cell repertoires in COVID-19. Overall study: COVID-19 samples, acute and convalescent, were from the United States, Italy and Spain. Sources were T cells, B-cell-depleted T cells, or PBMCs; the material itself was cDNA or gDNA.

The CDR3 has 10 amino acids. Between the trimmed V and J ends, which lost 7 bases and 7 bases, there was a span of 5 bases. Germline values: CDR1 MNHEY, CDR2 SVGAGI. Original analysis: Amplified reference gene primers provided the basis for estimating nucleated cell counts. The table came from immunoSEQ multiplex PCR; TCRdb's copy has only in-frame clones and leaves some out. V and J calls and clone size come straight from that table; D and trimming were deduced from the DNA. The table shows some 150,000 clones, with 81% occurring only once. The receptor was derived from an older woman with active or convalescent COVID-19. The chain carries TRBV6-5 and TRBJ2-1; possibly TRBD2 for D (5 bases). What was sequenced was peripheral blood. CDR3 DNA: TGTGCCAGCAAGCGGAATGAGCAGTTCTTC. Its translation is CASKRNEQFF.